This is a list of T cell receptor beta chains from one sample in a study of neurological immune-mediated disorders. From the 5' RACE reads, TCRdb called clonotypes with MiXCR, one entry per CDR3 protein. The table has about 120,000 distinct CDR3 sequences, more than 2.5% seen once. Source material: PBMCs. The receptor source for this set is a woman aged 25 to 39 with multiple sclerosis. Each CDR3 is given with its conserved first and last residue. Each record gives: V gene, clone size, J gene, D gene, CDR3 DNA, CDR3 protein. The D gene is left open where the match is weak. Size is omitted from some rows. Given values are once, few, many or a class for expanded clones.

V: TRBV5-1; size: many; J: TRBJ2-3; D: TRBD2; DNA: TGCGCCAGCAGCCCAACTAGCGTCCGGGGAGATACGCAGTATTTT; CDR3: CASSPTSVRGDTQYF
V: TRBV7-9; size: many; J: TRBJ1-1; D: TRBD1; DNA: TGTGCCAGCAGCTTAGCAGGGGGCGGGAACACTGAAGCTTTCTTT; CDR3: CASSLAGGGNTEAFF
V: TRBV12-3/TRBV12-4; size: few; J: TRBJ1-2; D: TRBD1; DNA: TGTGCCAGCAGTCTTGGACAGGGGGCCGATGGCTACACCTTC; CDR3: CASSLGQGADGYTF
V: TRBV20-1; size: many; J: TRBJ1-5; D: .; DNA: TGCAGTGCTAGAGATCTCCGTTTTAGCAATCAGCCCCAGCATTTT; CDR3: CSARDLRFSNQPQHF
V: TRBV20-1; size: .; J: TRBJ2-3; D: TRBD2; DNA: TGCAGTGCTGAGCTAGCGGGGGGCACAGATACGCAGTATTTT; CDR3: CSAELAGGTDTQYF
V: TRBV7-9; size: many; J: TRBJ2-7; D: TRBD2; DNA: TGTGCCAGCAGCTTAGGACTAGCGGGAGGCTACGAGCAGTACTTC; CDR3: CASSLGLAGGYEQYF
V: TRBV25-1; size: many; J: TRBJ2-5; D: .; DNA: TGTGCCAGCAGTGCAGGGCACGGTGGAAAGACCCAGTACTTC; CDR3: CASSAGHGGKTQYF
V: TRBV9; size: many; J: TRBJ1-2; D: .; DNA: TGTGCCAGCAGCGTAGGTCCGGCCGTACCCCTATCTGGCTACACCTTC; CDR3: CASSVGPAVPLSGYTF
V: TRBV30; size: many; J: TRBJ2-1; D: .; DNA: TGTGCCTGGAGTGTGACTAATGAGCAGTTCTTC; CDR3: CAWSVTNEQFF
V: TRBV12-3/TRBV12-4; size: .; J: TRBJ2-5; D: TRBD2; DNA: TGTGCCAGCAGTAGCGGGACTAGCGGGAGAGGTTGGCAAGAGACCCAGTACTTC; CDR3: CASSSGTSGRGWQETQYF
V: TRBV7-2; size: many; J: TRBJ2-7; D: .; DNA: TGTGCCAGCAGCCACAGGGTGGGAGGGGGTTACGAGCAGTACTTC; CDR3: CASSHRVGGGYEQYF
V: TRBV5-1; size: many; J: TRBJ2-5; D: .; DNA: TGCGCCAGCAGCTGGCCGGGGGAGACCCAGTACTTC; CDR3: CASSWPGETQYF
V: TRBV7-2; size: many; J: TRBJ2-7; D: .; DNA: TGTGCCAGCAGCCCGAGGGCGGTTCAGAATCACGAGCAGTACTTC; CDR3: CASSPRAVQNHEQYF
V: TRBV5-1; size: many; J: TRBJ2-5; D: TRBD1; DNA: TGCGCCAGCAGCTTGGGTTCCCGGACAGGGGGAGAAGAGACCCAGTACTTC; CDR3: CASSLGSRTGGEETQYF
V: TRBV10-3; size: few; J: TRBJ2-3; D: TRBD1; DNA: TGTGCCATCGGATCAGGGGGAACCACAGATACGCAGTATTTT; CDR3: CAIGSGGTTDTQYF
V: TRBV5-1; size: many; J: TRBJ1-1; D: .; DNA: TGCGCCAGCAGCCCTACGTGGCAGGGAGTCGCTGAAGCTTTCTTT; CDR3: CASSPTWQGVAEAFF
V: TRBV4-3; size: .; J: TRBJ2-1; D: TRBD2; DNA: TGCGCCAGCAGCCAAGTCGGCGAACTAGCGGGAGTACATGAGCAGTTCTTC; CDR3: CASSQVGELAGVHEQFF
V: TRBV18; size: many; J: TRBJ2-3; D: TRBD2; DNA: TGTGCCAGCCCAATACTAGCGGGAACCACAGATACGCAGTATTTT; CDR3: CASPILAGTTDTQYF
V: TRBV7-8; size: many; J: TRBJ2-5; D: .; DNA: TGTGCCAGCACAGCAGGGGAGACCCAGTACTTC; CDR3: CASTAGETQYF
V: TRBV9; size: many; J: TRBJ2-1; D: TRBD2; DNA: TGTGCCAGCGGTCGGACTAGCGGCATTGTCGATGAGCAGTTCTTC; CDR3: CASGRTSGIVDEQFF
V: TRBV7-2; size: many; J: TRBJ2-5; D: TRBD2; DNA: TGTGCCAGCAGCATACTAGCGGGGGAAAAGACCCAGTACTTC; CDR3: CASSILAGEKTQYF
V: TRBV6-5; size: many; J: TRBJ1-5; D: .; DNA: TGTGCCAGCACCTACGGCGCCAATCAGCCCCAGCATTTT; CDR3: CASTYGANQPQHF